Described below is a single TCR beta chain sequence and its context. Antigen specificity is unknown. These data are taken from a study of CD8 T cells in Susac syndrome. General observations from the study: The study's TCR sequencing and HLA analysis drew on a certain number of individuals. That number was acknowledged as relatively small.

All included Susac syndrome patients satisfied recently defined diagnostic criteria for definite or probable disease. J gave up 2 bases and V 8 bases, and 14 bases lay outside the gene matches. Germline V gives CDR1 SEHNR, CDR2 FQNEAQ (reference sequence). The length of the CDR3 is 17 residues. Roughly 0.45 to 1 ug RNA was reverse transcribed with random hexamers. From the immunoSEQ multiplex PCR reads, TCRdb called clonotypes with MiXCR, one entry per CDR3 protein. The sample consists of just over 150,000 distinct CDR3 sequences, 90% to 95% of them appearing once. Sequencing used CD4+ T cells from PBMCs. V usage is TRBV7-9 and J usage is TRBJ2-2; 7 bases fit TRBD1. The clonotype comes from a human donor with Susac syndrome. For the CDR3, the DNA is TGTGCCAGCCCCGTGGGGGCCGGGACAGCAAACACCGGGGAGCTGTTTTTT. Its protein product is CASPVGAGTANTGELFF.